These 15 T cell receptor beta chains were sequenced from one sample in a study of T cell responses to AZD1222 COVID-19 vaccine. The protocol was immunoSEQ multiplex PCR, while the TCRdb copy is restricted to in-frame clones and leaves out a portion. This sample yields about 260,000 clones, of which 93% are seen a single time; 0.55% belongs to the top ten. The sequencing used peripheral blood, collected on day 0 of AZD1222 vaccination. The receptor source for this set is an adult in good health.

This chain connects TRBV7-2 to TRBJ2-5, with a weak D call TRBD2 (6 bases). Germline V gene sequence: CDR1 SGHTA, CDR2 FQGNSA. The CDR3 spans 14 residues. The germline V and J ends were trimmed by 4 bases and 5 bases, with 14 bases remaining between them. This CDR3 reads CASSSGLLRETQYF. CDR3 bases: TGTGCCAGCAGCTCGGGACTCCTTCGGGAGACCCAGTACTTC.

With respect to this clone: The same CDR3 arises from other DNA sequences in this sample as well. This chain connects TRBV3-1 (or the pseudogene TRBV3-2) to TRBJ2-3; D may be TRBD1 or TRBD2 (5 bases each). Germline CDR1 reads LGHDT; CDR2 reads YNNKEL (reference sequence). V shed 0 bases and J shed 1 base, with 5 bases lying between them. The length of the CDR3 is 14 residues. As DNA, the CDR3 is TGTGCCAGCAGCCAAGAGGGGGGCACAGATACGCAGTATTTT. As protein: CASSQEGGTDTQYF.

V gene TRBV2 combines with J gene TRBJ1-1; the match to TRBD1 covers 10 bases. CDR3 length: 16 amino acids. V lost 2 bases and J lost 0; bases outside the gene matches: 3. In germline, CDR1 is SNHLY, CDR2 FYNNEI. The CDR3 sequence is CASSESGTGVNTEAFF. CDR3 in DNA: TGTGCCAGCAGTGAATCCGGGACAGGGGTGAACACTGAAGCTTTCTTT.

This clone was seen just once. The rearrangement links TRBV4-3 to TRBJ2-1, with 9 positions matching TRBD1. The CDR3 is 16 residues long. Germline CDR1 LGHNA, CDR2 YSLEER. V lost 1 base to trimming and J lost 8 bases; unmatched junction nucleotides: 9. In nucleotides, the CDR3 is TGCGCCAGCAGCCAAGGGGACAGGGCACGGCGGCATGAGCAGTTCTTC. Its protein product is CASSQGDRARRHEQFF.

The V gene is TRBV9, the J gene TRBJ2-4, with D unclear. Germline V gene lookup returns CDR1 SGDLS and CDR2 YYNGEE. V was pared by 2 bases and J by 0 bases, with 9 bases between. CDR3 length: 15 amino acids. CDR3 sequence (DNA): TGTGCCAGCAGCGTGATAAGTGGAGCCAAAAACATTCAGTACTTC. This sequence encodes CASSVISGAKNIQYF.

The chain has TRBV6-5 and TRBJ1-2; perhaps TRBD1 as D (5 bases). V shed 0 bases and J shed 2 bases, with 10 bases lying between them. The germline gives CDR1 MNHEY, CDR2 SVGAGI. The CDR3 contains 15 residues. The CDR3 sequence: CASSYSGRENYGYTF. The CDR3 DNA reads TGTGCCAGCAGTTACTCCGGCAGGGAGAACTATGGCTACACCTTC.

The chain links TRBV28 to TRBJ2-1; 7 positions agree with TRBD2. Germline values: CDR1 MDHEN, CDR2 SYDVKM. The CDR3 has 17 residues. The V and J ends lost 5 bases and 4 bases, in that order; junction bases with no gene match: 14. The CDR3 DNA reads TGTGCCAGCAGTCCTGACAACGGGTGGGGGGGATACAATGAGCAGTTCTTC. Its protein product is CASSPDNGWGGYNEQFF.

This chain connects TRBV2 to TRBJ1-3; D is perhaps TRBD1 (6 bases). The V end was cut by 6 bases, the J end by 0 bases, with 18 bases between. Germline assignment: CDR1 SNHLY and CDR2 FYNNEI. CDR3 size: 17 residues. CDR3 protein: CASSRTPGGSSGNTIYF. DNA for the CDR3: TGTGCCAGCAGCCGGACCCCGGGGGGCTCCTCTGGAAACACCATATATTTT.

V is TRBV11-3 and J is TRBJ2-2; unclear D gene. Germline CDR1 reads SGHNT; CDR2 reads YENEEA. Between the trimmed V and J ends, which lost 4 bases and 8 bases, there was a span of 11 bases. This CDR3 contains 13 residues. The CDR3 sequence is CASSSTTTGELFF. The CDR3 DNA reads TGTGCCAGCAGCTCCACTACTACTGGGGAGCTGTTTTTT.

The CDR3 region has the DNA TGCGCCAGCAGGGGTTCGAGGGGCGATACGCAGTATTTT. This gives the protein CASRGSRGDTQYF. The chain has TRBV10-2 and TRBJ2-3, with D perhaps TRBD1 or TRBD2 (5 bases each). Trimming took off 6 bases at V and 6 bases at J, with 13 bases between the two ends. The CDR3 loop spans 13 amino acids. CDR1 is WSHSY and CDR2 is SAAADI in the germline V gene.

The chain recombines TRBV27 with TRBJ1-4, with 9 nucleotides matching TRBD1. In germline, CDR1 is MNHEY, CDR2 SMNVEV (reference sequence). Trimming cost V 5 bases and J 8 bases; bases outside gene matches: 6. The CDR3 runs to 14 residues. CDR3 protein: CASSATGGREKLFF. CDR3 in DNA: TGTGCCAGCAGTGCTACAGGGGGCAGGGAAAAACTGTTTTTT.

V gene TRBV28 combines with J gene TRBJ1-5; TRBD1 is a possible D gene (5 bases). CDR3 length equals 17 residues. Germline CDR1 is MDHEN and CDR2 is SYDVKM. V lost 0 bases, J lost 1 base, and 13 bases lay in between. The CDR3 spells CASSLWGGGNSNQPQHF. The CDR3 DNA reads as TGTGCCAGCAGTTTATGGGGGGGAGGGAACAGCAATCAGCCCCAGCATTTT.

This chain uses TRBV28 with TRBJ1-5; 7 nucleotides line up with TRBD1. The J segment lost 9 bases and the V segment lost 6 bases, leaving 17 bases of the junction unmatched. The CDR3 runs 16 residues. Germline-derived CDR1 and CDR2 are MDHEN and SYDVKM. CDR3 sequence (DNA): TGTGCCAGCAGCTCCGGACAGGTCCTCTTGAAGGGGCCCCAGCATTTT. Translation gives CASSSGQVLLKGPQHF.

The V call is TRBV6-5, the J call TRBJ2-4; 12 bases align to TRBD1. After removal of 10 bases from V and 11 bases from J, the junction contained 3 bases not matched to a gene. CDR1 and CDR2 (germline): MNHEY, SVGAGI. The CDR3 is 11 residues long. The CDR3 protein is CAIGTGGLQYF. In nucleotides, the CDR3 is TGTGCCATCGGGACAGGGGGCCTTCAGTACTTC.

J is TRBJ2-1 and V is TRBV6-5; 10 bases line up with TRBD2. Germline assignment: CDR1 MNHEY and CDR2 SVGAGI. After removal of 2 bases from V and 7 bases from J, the junction contained 5 bases not matched to a gene. This CDR3 spans 15 amino acids. In nucleotides, the CDR3 is TGTGCCAGCAGTTACCGGTCTAGCGGGGGTAATGAGCAGTTCTTC. It is translated as CASSYRSSGGNEQFF.